A selection of T cell receptor beta chains follows, all from one sample in a study of T cell responses to AZD1222 COVID-19 vaccine. TCRdb's table, derived via immunoSEQ multiplex PCR, lists solely in-frame clones and lacks some. The top ten hold about 1.5% of the sample, which has 95,000 to 150,000 clones, about 90% seen once. The sequencing here drew on peripheral blood, taken on day 0 of AZD1222 vaccination. The receptors originated from an adult in good health. Each CDR3 is given with its conserved first and last residue. Fields, in order: clone size, D gene, J gene, V gene, CDR3 DNA, CDR3 protein. The D gene is left open where the match is weak. Size values are once, few and many counts, or a class for expanded clones, and some rows have none.

few	NA	TRBJ1-5	TRBV6-2/TRBV6-3	TGTGCCAGCAGTCATACAGGGCCCCAGCATTTT	CASSHTGPQHF
NA	NA	TRBJ2-1	TRBV11-2	TGTGCCAGCAGCTTTGGCGAACGGGCTCTGTTCTTC	CASSFGERALFF
once	NA	TRBJ1-3	TRBV5-1	TGCGCCAGCAACTTCAGGGGAAGCGGAGGAAACACCATATATTTT	CASNFRGSGGNTIYF
NA	TRBD2	TRBJ2-1	TRBV24-1	TGTGCCACCAGTGATTTCGGGACTAGGAGCGGTGAGCAGTTCTTC	CATSDFGTRSGEQFF
once	NA	TRBJ1-1	TRBV5-1	TGCGCCAGCAGCTTGGAGGGGCAGGGAGGGAACACTGAAGCTTTCTTT	CASSLEGQGGNTEAFF
NA	NA	TRBJ2-3	TRBV7-3	TGTGCCAGCAGCCCCGGACTGGGCACAGATACGCAGTATTTT	CASSPGLGTDTQYF
NA	NA	TRBJ1-5	TRBV19	TGTGCCAGTAGTATAGTTTCGGGGATTAGGGGCAATCAGCCCCAGCATTTT	CASSIVSGIRGNQPQHF
NA	NA	TRBJ2-2	TRBV3-1/TRBV3-2	TGTGCCAGCAGCCCCCGGGTTTTCGAGGGCACCGGGGAGCTGTTTTTT	CASSPRVFEGTGELFF
NA	NA	TRBJ2-1	TRBV4-1	TGCGCCAGCAGCCAAGTTCCGGGACTGCCCCCGAATGAGCAGTTCTTC	CASSQVPGLPPNEQFF
NA	NA	TRBJ1-3	TRBV2	TGTGCCAGCAACTTGGGGGGGTCCTCTGGAAACACCATATATTTT	CASNLGGSSGNTIYF